This T cell receptor (beta chain) was found in a study of blood T cells in healthy people across ages (dated by TCRdb to between 2015 and 2017). Regarding the study in general: In model experiments, template switching captured about one uniquely barcoded TCR beta cDNA molecule for every two T cells. To track age-related changes in TCR beta repertoire diversity, the study relied on deep sequencing normalized with unique cDNA molecular identifiers. The study analyzed two additional independent replicas of 1 million unique cDNA reads from the same blood draw for two donors, one aged 18 to 30 and one aged 80 or older. Four age groups were formed from the donors: young (average 16 years), middle-aged (less than 40), aged (over 55) and long-lived (approximately 78). Summary of the overall study and its limitations: Because profiling used bulk unsorted PBMCs, naive and antigen-experienced compartments could not be compared conclusively. Estimates of total diversity based on one million sequenced T cells were considered lower bounds and underestimates. The CMV infection status of donors was not known, potentially confounding age-related changes in expanded clonotypes. Compared with the aged group, more naive CD4+ T cells, fewer expanded clones and increased TCR diversity were shown by the long-lived group, suggesting age selection. Observed TCR beta diversity correlated strongly with the percentage of naive T cells measured by flow cytometry. As age increased, observed TCR beta diversity per million T cells dropped in a roughly linear way, and a significant reduction was already evident by age 40.

Library generation was performed with 5' RACE. TCRdb names Illumina HiSeq 2500 as the instrument used. A second PCR of about 6 to 11 cycles was run with a J-beta primer mix and a sample-barcoded 5' primer. A unique molecular identifier was introduced onto each TCR beta cDNA molecule by a template-switch 5' adaptor carrying 12 random nucleotides. At least 2.5 million CDR3-containing paired-end reads were obtained from each sample. First-strand cDNA was synthesized from all RNA with the Mint cDNA synthesis kit, primed by a TRBC-specific oligonucleotide. After uracil-DNA glycosylase treatment, a first 18-cycle PCR used universal primers M1SS and BC2_uni_R on all cDNA. As for the original processing: Each sample was normalized by randomly selecting 1 million high-quality reads, each carrying a distinct molecular identifier. Reads sharing molecular identifiers were discarded rather than binned into consensus sequences. CDR3 identification, clonotype clustering and error correction used MiTCR with a Q25 quality threshold and the strictest error-elimination algorithm. A nonparametric unseen species model with Euler transformation was used to estimate a lower bound on total TCR beta diversity. In-frame beta chains were kept once TCRdb had trimmed the public reads at Q25 with fastp and called clones with MiXCR. All rows with the same CDR3 protein become a single entry with the most common DNA and genes. The authors' filters were not applied to this entry. A total of more than 600,000 distinct CDR3 sequences appear in this sample, 25% of them only once. The top ten clonotypes cover around 9.2% of the sample.

Systemically healthy Caucasian individuals from Russia, 35 to 50 in total and aged about 6 to 100 years, were included as donors. Each donor gave around 9.9 milliliters of peripheral blood, collected into EDTA-treated Vacutainer tubes. Ficoll-Paque density-gradient centrifugation was used to isolate PBMCs, with at least 6 million obtained per sample. Total RNA, at least 5 micrograms per sample, was extracted from PBMCs with Trizol reagent. For every donor, flow cytometry on a PBMC aliquot measured the percentage of naive CD45RAhigh/CD27high T cells. About this clonotype itself: Its specific antigen is unknown. No clone much larger than this one lies a single base away; base qualities are absent.

These data were also reused for a study on T cells of mothers and their children. The second study's authors report: Donors were nine systemically healthy Caucasian individuals: three mothers and their six children. cDNA synthesis used all of the extracted RNA, with roughly 1.5 ug of RNA in each 15 ul reaction. In the second PCR, sample barcodes and 2-4 random nucleotides were introduced via the M1S primer. Over 8 million TCR beta CDR3 reads were obtained for each mother, and millions of reads were obtained for each child. TCR recombination output is similarly shaped by thymic selection in related and unrelated pairs, with a minor effect exerted by inherited differences. Normalized repertoire overlap was always found to be slightly, but never significantly, higher in related mother-child pairs than in unrelated mother-child pairs. No persistent microchimeric T cell clones were found, with a detection sensitivity of roughly 92 clones per million clonotypes. In the study, deep NGS was used to compare the TCR beta repertoires of mothers and children, and features distinguishing related mother-child pairs from unrelated individuals were sought. Mothers averaged roughly 40 +/- 4 years of age and children averaged roughly 12 +/- 4 years. After adapter ligation was performed with NEBNext reagents, the libraries were sequenced on an Illumina HiSeq 2000 with 100+100 nt paired-end reads. To prevent cross-contamination, the mother and child libraries were prepared one month apart and sequenced in separate runs. For each donor, somewhere between roughly 450,000 and 2,100,000 distinct TCR beta clonotypes were identified. Naive TCR beta clonotypes were estimated from low-frequency clonotypes matched to each donor's FACS-determined naive share, without sorting.

Sequences were obtained from blood. The clonotype comes from a boy younger than 18 in good health.

The CDR3 loop reads CAISGLLNQETQYF. Read as DNA, the sequence is TGTGCCATCAGTGGTCTATTGAACCAAGAGACCCAGTACTTC. The V and J genes are TRBV10-3 and TRBJ2-5, with no confidently assigned D gene. Between the V and J ends, shortened by 4 bases and 0 bases respectively, the junction contains 9 bases. Counted from cysteine to phenylalanine, this CDR3 has 14 amino acids. The DNA shown is the 42-base CDR3, in frame from base 1. Taken from the germline V gene, the CDR1 and CDR2 loops are ENHRY and SYGVKD.